A single sample is the source of the 10 T cell receptor beta chains below, sequenced in a study of OX40 agonist ivuxolimab in advanced cancers. Libraries were prepared by immunoSEQ multiplex PCR; TCRdb keeps only in-frame clonotypes and omits some of them. The data hold more than 65,000 clones, with 75% to 90% observed a single time. The sequencing used CD4+ or CD8+ T cells sorted from blood, collected in a trial of the OX40 agonist ivuxolimab. The receptor source for this set is an adult with an advanced solid tumor such as melanoma, head and neck, liver or kidney cancer.

The CDR3 region is CASSPRDRENSPLHF. CDR3 DNA sequence: TGTGCCAGTAGCCCAAGGGACAGGGAAAATTCACCCCTCCACTTT. This chain joins TRBV19 and TRBJ1-6; 9 bases are shared with TRBD1. Trimming cost V 6 bases and J 7 bases; bases outside gene matches: 7. Per the germline V gene, CDR1 is LNHDA and CDR2 is SQIVND (reference sequence). The CDR3 consists of 15 residues.

V gene TRBV2 combines with J gene TRBJ2-3, with unresolved D. V dropped 4 bases and J dropped 4 bases, with 6 bases sitting between them. Looked up from germline, CDR1 is SNHLY and CDR2 is FYNNEI. The CDR3 length is 12 residues. CDR3 DNA: TGTGCCAGCAGTGTGCTCGCAGATACGCAGTATTTT. Its protein product is CASSVLADTQYF.

The genes are TRBV9 and TRBJ2-1; TRBD1 is a possible D gene (6 bases). Trimming removed 2 bases from V and 0 bases from J, with 18 bases in between. Germline V lookup: CDR1 SGDLS, CDR2 YYNGEE. The CDR3 spans 18 residues. CDR3 coding DNA: TGTGCCAGCAGCGTCTCCCTGGACAGAGTAAGCTCCTACAATGAGCAGTTCTTC. Encoded protein: CASSVSLDRVSSYNEQFF.

In its sample, this clone is medium-sized (0.01 to 0.1%). The rearrangement joins TRBV11-2 to TRBJ1-2; D not resolved. The CDR3 has 14 amino acids. In germline, CDR1 is SGHAT, CDR2 FQNNGV. V was cut by 4 bases and J by 8 bases, with 17 bases left in between. This CDR3 is CASSSSRRVWGYTF. DNA for the CDR3: TGTGCCAGCAGCTCCAGCCGAAGGGTTTGGGGCTACACCTTC.

The V and J genes are TRBV18 and TRBJ1-4, with D maybe TRBD1 (6 bases). Per the germline V gene, CDR1 is KGHSH and CDR2 is LQKENI. The V end lost 3 bases, the J end lost 4 bases, and 6 bases lay between the germline ends. This CDR3 is 13 amino acids long. The CDR3 reads CASSPRGNEKLFF. The CDR3 nucleotides read TGTGCCAGCTCACCCAGGGGTAATGAAAAACTGTTTTTT.

In nucleotides, the CDR3 is TGCAGCGTTCTAACGGTCCCGGGACAGGGACTAAGGACAGATACGCAGTATTTT. This sequence encodes CSVLTVPGQGLRTDTQYF. The rearrangement uses TRBV29-1 and TRBJ2-3, with 9 bases lining up with TRBD1. The ends lost 5 bases at V and 3 bases at J; junction bases unmatched: 18. CDR3 length: 18 residues. From germline, CDR1 is SQVTM and CDR2 ANQGSEA.

V usage is TRBV11-2 and J usage is TRBJ2-7; 7 bases map to TRBD2. The J segment lost 5 bases and the V segment lost 2 bases, leaving 9 bases of the junction unmatched. Germline V gene data show CDR1 as SGHAT and CDR2 as FQNNGV. This CDR3 comprises 15 residues. The CDR3 coding sequence is TGTGCCAGCAGCTTAAGGAGGGAGGGCCTGAACGAGCAGTACTTC. Its translation: CASSLRREGLNEQYF. The full variable domain, in which reference TRBV11-2 and TRBJ2-7 provide the parts outside the CDR3, is EAGVAQSPRYKIIEKRQSVAFWCNPISGHATLYWYQQILGQGPKLLIQFQNNGVVDDSQLPKDRFSAERLKGVDSTLKIQPAKLEDSAVYLCASSLRREGLNEQYFGPGTRLTVT.

Worth noting for this clone: At one boundary the junction diverges from the germline segment, which might be a read error. The CDR3 DNA reads TGCGCCAGCAGCCCTGGGGCCAGCTCCGACGAGCAGTACTTC. Translation: CASSPGASSDEQYF. V usage is TRBV5-1 and J usage is TRBJ2-7; possible D gene TRBD1, 5 bases. Germline-derived CDR1 and CDR2 are SGHRS and YFSETQ. This CDR3 has 14 residues. Complete variable domain (other parts from reference TRBV5-1 and TRBJ2-7): KAGVTQTPRYLIKTRGQQVTLSCSPISGHRSVSWYQQTPGQGLQFLFEYFSETQRNKGNFPGRFSGRQFSNSRSEMNVSTLELGDSALYLCASSPGASSDEQYFGPGTRLTVT.

The chain uses TRBV2 and TRBJ2-6, with D unresolved. Germline V CDR1 and CDR2: SNHLY, FYNNEI. The CDR3 runs 12 residues. Trimming shortened V by 8 bases and J by 6 bases, and 8 bases separated the two germline ends. CDR3 sequence (DNA): TGTGCCAGCGGGCCGTCGGCCAACGTCCTGACTTTC. Protein: CASGPSANVLTF.

This clone was picked up a small number of times. The V call is TRBV11-2, the J call TRBJ2-5, with D unclear. The CDR3 runs to 15 residues. CDR1 SGHAT and CDR2 FQNNGV come from the germline V gene. The V end lost 6 bases, the J end lost 5 bases, and 19 bases lay between the germline ends. CDR3 amino acids: CASRRPGRKGETQYF. CDR3 nucleotides: TGTGCCAGCAGACGCCCAGGACGGAAAGGGGAGACCCAGTACTTC.